This T cell receptor beta chain appears in the sequencing data of a study of T-cell reconstitution after alpha-beta-depleted transplantation in children. This clonotype was seen a handful of times. As it was prepared, the TCRbeta library received unique molecular identifiers. TCRdb redid the calling of the PCR reads with MiXCR, one entry per CDR3 protein. The repertoire holds 380,000 or so distinct CDR3 sequences, with 13% as singletons. The sample here was PBMCs, taken from the stem cell graft. The sequence derives from a human donor who donated a stem cell graft to a child with Fanconi anemia.

This CDR3 is CATSRDIYSAYGYTF. As DNA, the CDR3 is TGTGCCACCAGCAGAGATATATACAGCGCATATGGCTACACCTTC. The rearrangement uses TRBV15 and TRBJ1-2; D remains ambiguous. This CDR3 is 15 amino acids long. V was cut by 0 bases and J by 5 bases, with 13 bases left in between. Germline-derived CDR1 and CDR2 are LNHNV and YYDKDF (reference sequence). Full variable domain (remainder filled in from reference TRBV15 and TRBJ1-2): DAMVIQNPRYQVTQFGKPVTLSCSQTLNHNVMYWYQQKSSQAPKLLFHYYDKDFNNEADTPDNFQSRRPNTSFCFLDIRSPGLGDTAMYLCATSRDIYSAYGYTFGSGTRLTVV.